The clone carrying this T cell receptor beta chain was observed a few times. Antigen: not known. This entry comes from a study of T cells in Graves' hyperthyroidism and ophthalmopathy. Study at large: Peripheral blood collection took place at initial diagnosis, before any treatment. Study-wide results and limits: Before onset, ophthalmopathy was predicted by the model a median approximately 6.7 months earlier. Blood shared most expanded thyroid clonotypes above 0.001.

RNA transcripts gave rise to amplified TCR beta CDR3 regions. The HTBI primer set was used in a first-round RT-PCR of the TCR CDR3. MiXCR, applied by TCRdb to the multiplex PCR reads, yields one record per CDR3 protein. The table records tens of thousands of distinct CDR3 sequences, less than 45% of them present only once. The CDR3 has 15 residues. Trimming stripped 4 bases from V and 0 bases from J, with 11 bases between. Germline CDR1 reads SGHNT; CDR2 reads YYREEE (reference sequence). This sequence joins TRBV5-4 and TRBJ2-1; either TRBD1 or TRBD2 may fit D (6 bases each). The sample was blood. The TCR was taken from a woman aged 25-40 years with Graves' hyperthyroidism. CDR3 region: CASSKGGSSYNEQFF. In DNA form, the CDR3 reads TGTGCCAGCAGCAAGGGGGGAAGCTCCTACAATGAGCAGTTCTTC.